This TCR beta chain was identified in a study of OX40 agonist ivuxolimab in advanced cancers. Study background: Three dose-escalation patients had partial responses: one with hepatocellular carcinoma and two with cutaneous melanoma.

Study observations and caveats: CD4+ and CD8+ blood T cells expanded clonally by week 6 at 0.1 to 3.0 mg/kg. Among T cells, CD8+ cells averaged more expanded clones than CD4+ cells.

Using immunoSEQ multiplex PCR, the repertoire was profiled, and TCRdb retains in-frame clones only, with some absent. The sample includes 49,000 or so clones, around nine tenths seen only once; the top ten take less than 60%. About this clone: Its antigen is currently unknown. One junction end disagrees with the germline gene, perhaps due to a read error.

The sequence came from an adult with an advanced solid tumor such as melanoma, head and neck, liver or kidney cancer. The sample here was CD4+ or CD8+ T cells sorted from blood, taken in a trial of the OX40 agonist ivuxolimab.

The CDR3 loop reads CASSETGDLFNEQFF. The CDR3 coding sequence is TGTGCTAGCAGCGAAACAGGGGATTTATTCAATGAGCAGTTCTTC. V gene TRBV7-7 combines with J gene TRBJ2-1; 7 bases align to TRBD1. Germline V lookup: CDR1 SSHAT, CDR2 FNYEAQ (reference sequence). The CDR3 spans 15 residues.